This T cell receptor beta chain was documented in a study of T-cell memory formation after mild COVID-19. TCRdb recomputed calls from the 5' RACE reads with MiXCR, one row per CDR3 protein. The table shows roughly 42,000 distinct CDR3 sequences, with 6% to 8% occurring only once. The CDR3 has 14 amino acids. V lost 3 bases to trimming and J lost 3 bases; unmatched junction nucleotides: 3. CDR1 and CDR2 from the germline V gene are SNHLY and FYNNEI. This clonotype was detected ten times or more. Sequencing was done on a sample of PBMCs or a T cell subset sorted from them (not recorded which). This chain links TRBV2 with TRBJ2-7; 9 bases line up with TRBD2. This receptor was obtained from a man aged 18 to 35 who had mild COVID-19 (a few samples of this study predate the infection). Cell type and time point are not known. CDR3 DNA: TGTGCCAGCAGTGAGGCAGCGGGGGGCTACGAGCAGTACGTC. It is translated as CASSEAAGGYEQYV.